The TCR beta chain described here comes from a study of T cells after posttransplantation cyclophosphamide (TCRdb year 2016). About the study as a whole: The study tracked T cell repertoire reconstitution by TRB sequencing after myeloablative bone marrow transplantation using posttransplantation cyclophosphamide as GVHD prophylaxis. Because TRA and TRB clonality correlated tightly in 8 to 10 samples, the subsequent TCR analyses were limited to TRB only. TRB sequencing was also done on up to about 3 additional blood samples from 2 to 5.2 years after transplant in 3 patients, and on pretransplant blood from several patients. TRB sequencing was performed on blood from all 35 or so PTCy patients with 1-year posttransplant specimens. Public TRB sequences were checked against a database of over 3,600 sequences associated with responses to pathogens, tumor antigens, self-antigens and alloantigens. Samples from a few dozen PTCy-treated patients and fewer than 20 related bone marrow donors of those patients were subjected to antigen receptor sequencing.

Reading from cysteine to phenylalanine, the CDR3 counts 13 amino acids. CDR3 DNA is the only sequence kept; it has 39 bases, read in frame from the first base. V loses 6 bases of germline sequence and J loses 3 bases, and the interval between the two ends is 11 bases. Reading the germline V gene (reference sequence) gives CDR1 MNHNY and CDR2 SVGAGI. Genomic DNA was the input for TRB sequencing, which was run either with the immunoSEQ assay at survey resolution or with the hsTCRB kit. The paper's data handling went like this. The immunoSEQ software handled initial read processing, and the LymphoSeq R package was used for repertoire analyses. For each TRB dataset, clonality was calculated as 1 minus normalized Shannon entropy, and the Gini coefficient was computed as well. Phenotypes of unsorted samples were inferred by mapping TRB sequences from sorted subsets of the recipient or donor onto unsorted samples of the same recipient. TCRdb provides this immuneACCESS table in a form limited to in-frame rearrangements. Some clones are lacking; in checked studies, under half of them reflect an unresolved V gene, and why the rest are absent is not known. V, J and clone size are taken as reported in that table, and D and trimming were inferred from the DNA itself. This sample was tabulated with over 35,000 clones, among which there are no singletons. Roughly 2.3% of the sample is held by the ten biggest clonotypes.

Points the paper makes about the study in general: At 1-2 months, donor-recipient similarity was low but rose over the first year, and the later blood repertoires were often dominated by donor CD8+ memory clones. The TRB repertoires of T cells infiltrating skin or the GI tract showed only limited overlap with the TRB repertoires found in blood. Across fewer than 50 patients, TRB clonality was highly associated with recipient CMV seropositivity and CMV reactivation, and diversity in PTCy patients was similar to diversity in CNI/methotrexate controls.

For this clone: Its antigen specificity is not known. Per-base quality was not reported, and no clone a single base away is much larger than it.

Related bone marrow donors provided peripheral blood samples on the day of marrow donation. Peripheral blood and bone marrow mononuclear cells were isolated by Ficoll-Hypaque density centrifugation and cryopreserved. Material for sequencing was PBMCs. The sequence was obtained from a man aged 35-49 years in good health, CMV-negative, and a related stem cell transplant donor. The V gene is TRBV6-6 and the J gene is TRBJ1-1, and possibly TRBD1, on 5 matching bases. The CDR3 in this case is CASRGDFYTEAFF. The sequence in DNA is TGTGCCAGCAGAGGGGATTTCTACACTGAAGCTTTCTTT.